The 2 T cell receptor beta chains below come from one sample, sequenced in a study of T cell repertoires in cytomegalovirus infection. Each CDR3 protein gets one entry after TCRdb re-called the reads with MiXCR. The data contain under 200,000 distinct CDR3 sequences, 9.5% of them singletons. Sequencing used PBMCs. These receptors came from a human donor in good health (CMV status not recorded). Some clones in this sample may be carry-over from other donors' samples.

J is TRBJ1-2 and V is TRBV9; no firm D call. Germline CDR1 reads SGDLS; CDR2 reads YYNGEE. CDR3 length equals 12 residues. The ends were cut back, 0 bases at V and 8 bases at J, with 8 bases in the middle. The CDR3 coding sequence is TGTGCCAGCAGCGTAGACGGGAGGGGCTACACCTTC. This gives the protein CASSVDGRGYTF.

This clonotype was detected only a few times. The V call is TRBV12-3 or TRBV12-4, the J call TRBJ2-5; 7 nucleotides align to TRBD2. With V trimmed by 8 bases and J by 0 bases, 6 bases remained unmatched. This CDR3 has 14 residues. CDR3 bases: TGTGCCAGCTCCCCCGGGGGGTACCAAGAGACCCAGTACTTC. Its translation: CASSPGGYQETQYF.